Listed below are T cell receptor beta chains from one sample, sequenced in a study of siplizumab effects on memory and regulatory T cells. Produced via immunoSEQ multiplex PCR; TCRdb's table is partial and in-frame only. The sample lists under 140,000 clones, about nine tenths occurring once. The sequenced sample consisted of CD4+ T cells sorted from blood. The receptor source for this set is a human donor in good health. CDR3s include the opening cysteine and the closing phenylalanine or tryptophan. A D gene is named only where the DNA matches it firmly. Size is stated for part of the rows, as once, few or many counts, or as a class when the clone is expanded.

>18|TRBD2|TRBJ2-5|TRBV4-2|-
TGTGCCAGCAGCCAGGAAGGAGTAGCGGGGGGGGGTCAAGAGACCCAGTACTTC
CASSQEGVAGGGQETQYF
>15|-|TRBJ2-6|TRBV27|once
TGTGCCAGCAGTTTTTTCGCTGCTGGGGCCAACGTCCTGACTTTC
CASSFFAAGANVLTF
>14|TRBD1|TRBJ1-4|TRBV18|-
TGTGCCAGCTCACCCCTGGGACAGCCGAATGAACTGTTTTTT
CASSPLGQPNELFF
>18|TRBD2|TRBJ2-3|TRBV13|-
TGTGCCAGCAGGGAAACTAGCGGGGGGGCCTCTCTTAGTGGGACGCAGTATTTT
CASRETSGGASLSGTQYF
>14|-|TRBJ1-5|TRBV6-1|-
TGTGCCAGCAGCCTAGACAGGACCGGTCAGCCCCAGCATTTT
CASSLDRTGQPQHF
>12|-|TRBJ2-3|TRBV19|-
TGTGCCAGTAAGGGCCGGGCAGATACGCAGTATTTT
CASKGRADTQYF
>15|TRBD1|TRBJ2-7|TRBV6-1|-
TGTGCCAGCAGGGAGGGACAGGCAGGAAACTACGAGCAGTACTTC
CASREGQAGNYEQYF
>15|TRBD1|TRBJ1-2|TRBV19|-
TGTGCCAGTAGTTTGTATAGACAGGGTCCTCGTGGCTACACCTTC
CASSLYRQGPRGYTF
>11|-|TRBJ1-3|TRBV7-2|-
TGTGCCAGCAGCATAGGAAACACCATATATTTT
CASSIGNTIYF
>15|-|TRBJ1-3|TRBV15|-
TGTGCCACCAGCAGAGATGTTCAGAACCGAAACACCATATATTTT
CATSRDVQNRNTIYF
>14|-|TRBJ1-2|TRBV5-1|-
TGCGCCAGCAGCTTGTCTAGCAAAAACTATGGCTACACCTTC
CASSLSSKNYGYTF
>13|-|TRBJ1-1|TRBV29-1|-
TGCAGCGTTGAGAGTTTGGGGGGCACTGAAGCTTTCTTT
CSVESLGGTEAFF
>15|-|TRBJ2-5|TRBV5-1|-
TGCGCCAGCAGCCCTACCGGGGTGTTCCAAGAGACCCAGTACTTC
CASSPTGVFQETQYF
>17|-|TRBJ1-4|TRBV5-8|-
TGTGCCAGCAGACATGTCCCCGTGTCTGCACAACGGGGGAAACTGTTTTTT
CASRHVPVSAQRGKLFF
>13|TRBD1|TRBJ1-3|TRBV29-1|-
TGCAGCGTTGCTGACAGGGCTGGAAACACCATATATTTT
CSVADRAGNTIYF
>14|-|TRBJ1-5|TRBV10-3|-
TGTGCCGTCAGGGGTACGAATAGCAATCAGCCCCAGCATTTT
CAVRGTNSNQPQHF
>14|-|TRBJ1-1|TRBV5-6|-
TGTGCCAGCAGCAGACGCTCAGCGAACACTGAAGCTTTCTTT
CASSRRSANTEAFF
>13|-|TRBJ1-2|TRBV9|-
TGTGCCAGCAGCGTAGGACAGCACCATACACTCGCCTTC
CASSVGQHHTLAF
>15|TRBD2|TRBJ2-3|TRBV6-1|-
TGTGCCAGCGGGGGGGACTATTCGTTCACAGATACGCAGTATTTT
CASGGDYSFTDTQYF
>14|-|TRBJ1-3|TRBV11-2|-
TGTGCCAGCAGCCCTACGGGACGGTTGGACACCATATATTTT
CASSPTGRLDTIYF
>14|-|TRBJ1-2|TRBV7-2|-
TGTGCCAGCAGCTTAGCCGGGGTTAACTATGGCTACACCTTC
CASSLAGVNYGYTF
>12|-|TRBJ2-7|TRBV6-6|-
TGTGCCAGTTCTAGCGCCGGCTACGAGCAGTACTTC
CASSSAGYEQYF
>13|-|TRBJ1-5|TRBV18|-
TGTGCCAGCTCACTCGGTAGCAATCAGCCCCAGCATTTT
CASSLGSNQPQHF
>13|-|TRBJ1-1|TRBV5-4|few
TGTGCCAGCAGCTTGGAGGTGGAAACTGAAGCTTTCTTT
CASSLEVETEAFF
>16|TRBD2|TRBJ2-3|TRBV19|-
TGTGCCAGTAGTGCAGTGGATCCGGGGGGGACAGATACGCAGTATTTT
CASSAVDPGGTDTQYF
>14|-|TRBJ1-2|TRBV19|-
TGTGCCAGTAGTGGACAGAAAGCTAACTATGGCTACACCTTC
CASSGQKANYGYTF
>16|-|TRBJ1-6|TRBV5-1|-
TGCGCCAGCAGCTTGGCCGGGACCTACTATAATTCACCCCTCCACTTT
CASSLAGTYYNSPLHF
>14|TRBD2|TRBJ2-1|TRBV5-1|-
TGCGCCAGCAGCTTGTTTCCCGGGGAGGGTGAGCAGTTCTTC
CASSLFPGEGEQFF
>13|-|TRBJ1-5|TRBV18|-
TGTGCCAGCTCACCGAGGCAGGGCCAGCCCCAGCATTTT
CASSPRQGQPQHF
>15|TRBD1|TRBJ1-6|TRBV7-2|-
TGTGCCAGCAGCCCCTGGGCGAGGGGGCAGGAACCCCTCCACTTT
CASSPWARGQEPLHF
>14|-|TRBJ1-1|TRBV9|-
TGTGCCAGCAGCAGAAGCGACAGGTCGACTGAAGCTTTCTTT
CASSRSDRSTEAFF
>15|TRBD2|TRBJ2-1|TRBV5-8|-
TGTGCCAGCAACCGAGGGACTAGAGTTTACAATGAGCAGTTCTTC
CASNRGTRVYNEQFF
>12|-|TRBJ1-3|TRBV6-1|-
TGTGCCAGCAGGGGAAGCAGAAACACCATATATTTT
CASRGSRNTIYF
>13|-|TRBJ2-3|TRBV6-5|-
TGTGCCAGCAGTAATCCGGGCAAAGATACGCAGTATTTT
CASSNPGKDTQYF
>14|-|TRBJ2-7|TRBV6-5|-
TGTGCCAGCAGCCCACACCTGGACAGAGTCGAGCAGTACTTC
CASSPHLDRVEQYF
>13|-|TRBJ1-1|TRBV6-6|-
TGTGCCACCTTAGGGGCGGGAAGGGTTGCGGCTTTCTTT
CATLGAGRVAAFF
>16|TRBD1|TRBJ1-1|TRBV5-6|-
TGTGCCAGCAGCCCGGGACAGGTGGGGATGAACACTGAAGCTTTCTTT
CASSPGQVGMNTEAFF
>15|-|TRBJ2-1|TRBV9|-
TGTGCCAGCAGCGTAACGGGAGACCCCTACAATGAGCAGTTCTTC
CASSVTGDPYNEQFF
>13|-|TRBJ2-2|TRBV7-9|-
TGTGCCAGCAGCCCTATGTCCACCGGGGAGCTGTTTTTT
CASSPMSTGELFF
>14|-|TRBJ2-3|TRBV2|once
TGTGCCAGCCTTCCCGGGACCATCACAGATACGCAGTATTTT
CASLPGTITDTQYF